This T cell receptor (beta chain) is drawn from a study of blood T cells in healthy people across ages. The V gene lost 8 bases and the J gene lost 4 bases, with 20 bases spanning the gap. The CDR3 sequence is 14 residues long. Germline lookup yields CDR1 SQVTM and CDR2 ANQGSEA. In its sample, this clonotype was seen a few times. Alongside a J-beta primer mix, a sample-barcoded 5' primer served in a second PCR lasting about 7 to 12 cycles. TCRdb reprocessed the 5' RACE reads via MiXCR and lists one record per CDR3 protein. Of under 1,100,000 distinct CDR3 sequences listed, 20% to 25% were seen once; the top ten hold around 0.75%. This sample also belongs to another study, concerning T cells of mothers and their children.

Sequencing was performed on blood. The chain links TRBV29-1 to TRBJ1-1; TRBD1 might be the D (5 bases). This receptor was obtained from a girl aged 2-9 years in good health. CDR3 amino acids: CSCYPGRGTTEAFF. CDR3 in DNA: TGCAGCTGTTACCCGGGACGGGGCACCACTGAAGCTTTCTTT.